This T cell receptor beta chain stems from a study of blood T cell repertoires in COVID-19. Turning to the study itself: From T cells, B-cell-depleted T cells, or PBMCs came the material, which was cDNA or gDNA.

Germline loops: CDR1 LNHDA, CDR2 SQIVND (reference sequence). The V segment lost 2 bases and the J segment 9 bases; nucleotides outside the gene matches: 17. The CDR3 has 17 residues. Under the authors' procedure: Amplified reference gene primers provided the basis for estimating nucleated cell counts. The repertoire was sequenced with immunoSEQ multiplex PCR; TCRdb's copy has only in-frame clones and lacks some. V, J and clone size are those of that table, while D and trimming were read from the DNA. The sample lists 450,000 or so clones, approximately 89% occurring once. The sequenced material came from peripheral blood. The TCR originated in a man between 18 and 35 years old with COVID-19, enrolled during active disease. This chain uses TRBV19 with TRBJ2-5, with 8 bases identical to TRBD2. CDR3 bases: TGTGCCAGTAGTATAAGATCGGCGGGGGGCTCCGACTTTCCCCAGTACTTC. It yields the protein CASSIRSAGGSDFPQYF.